The 9 T cell receptor beta chains given below trace back to one sample, sequenced in a study of shared clonotypes between healthy human individuals. Sequencing was performed with immunoSEQ multiplex PCR; in TCRdb, only in-frame clones are kept and a portion is missing. The table lists more than 150,000 clones, around 93% of them singletons. Sequenced input: naive CD4+ T cells sorted from blood. Indicated subset: CD45RA+ positively selected. These receptors were taken from a woman aged 25-40 years in good health.

V gene TRBV11-3 combines with J gene TRBJ2-1, with D possibly being TRBD2 (5 bases). The V end was cut by 5 bases, the J end by 5 bases, with 16 bases between. CDR1 and CDR2 (germline): SGHNT, YENEEA. This CDR3 is 15 amino acids long. CDR3 sequence reads: CASSRWSSSDNEQFF. CDR3 DNA sequence: TGTGCCAGCAGCCGGTGGTCTAGCAGCGACAATGAGCAGTTCTTC.

This clone was seen only once. The V call is TRBV28, the J call TRBJ2-5, with D possibly being TRBD1 (7 bases). Matching the DNA end better, TRBJ2-7 makes the J call doubtful. The CDR3 totals 12 residues. The germline V gene has CDR1 MDHEN and CDR2 SYDVKM. CDR3 bases: TGTGCCAGCAGTGGCGGGACAGTCGAGCAGTACTTC. Residues: CASSGGTVEQYF.

The CDR3 DNA reads as TGTGCCAGCAGCCGACTGGGGTACGAGCAGTACTTC. As protein: CASSRLGYEQYF. J is TRBJ2-7 and V is TRBV7-9; D remains unclear. This CDR3 contains 12 residues. Germline lookup yields CDR1 SEHNR and CDR2 FQNEAQ (reference sequence). Trimming took 5 bases from V and 4 from J, leaving 9 bases between them.

The CDR3 bases are TGTGCCAGCAGTGATGGCAGGTCTCGGGAGACCCAGTACTTC. It is translated as CASSDGRSRETQYF. The chain links TRBV6-1 to TRBJ2-5; no definite D call. V shed 3 bases and J shed 5 bases, with 13 bases lying between them. The CDR3 length is 14 residues. Per the germline V gene, CDR1 is MNHNS and CDR2 is SASEGT.

V and J are TRBV5-1 and TRBJ2-2; D unclear. CDR1 SGHRS and CDR2 YFSETQ come from the germline V gene. V lost 5 bases, J lost 5 bases, and 13 bases lay in between. This CDR3 comprises 14 residues. The CDR3 region has the DNA TGCGCCAGCAGTGTAACTACGAGGACCGGGGAGCTGTTTTTT. The encoded protein is CASSVTTRTGELFF.

The chain is built from TRBV30 and TRBJ1-3, with D unresolved. This CDR3 has 15 residues. Per germline, CDR1 GTSNPN and CDR2 SVGIG (reference sequence). V gave up 2 bases and J gave up 0 bases, with 11 bases separating them. CDR3 in DNA: TGTGCCTGGAGTCATACTGGTCGCTCTGGAAACACCATATATTTT. Protein sequence: CAWSHTGRSGNTIYF. Full variable domain (outside the CDR3, taken from reference TRBV30 and TRBJ1-3): SQTIHQWPATLVQPVGSPLSLECTVEGTSNPNLYWYRQAAGRGLQLLFYSVGIGQISSEVPQNLSASRPQDRQFILSSKKLLLSDSGFYLCAWSHTGRSGNTIYFGEGSWLTVV.

As DNA, the CDR3 is TGTGCCAGCAGGGACCTGGGGGACAAAGACGAGCAGTACTTC. Amino acids: CASRDLGDKDEQYF. The V call is TRBV6-6, the J call TRBJ2-7; D is perhaps TRBD1 (6 bases). CDR3 length: 14 amino acids. Germline CDR1 reads MNHNY; CDR2 reads SVGAGI (reference sequence). V dropped 6 bases and J dropped 5 bases, with 17 bases sitting between them.

This clone was counted once. The V gene is TRBV28, the J gene TRBJ1-2; D is ambiguous. With 5 bases removed from V and 0 bases from J, the gap between germline ends came to 19 bases. The CDR3 length is 17 residues. Germline V gene sequence: CDR1 MDHEN, CDR2 SYDVKM. DNA for the CDR3: TGTGCCAGCAGTCCTAGCGGGGTAACGAAAGCTAACTATGGCTACACCTTC. Translating it yields CASSPSGVTKANYGYTF.

This clone was detected once. V gene TRBV7-2 combines with J gene TRBJ1-4; D ambiguous. The germline gives CDR1 SGHTA, CDR2 FQGNSA. The CDR3 consists of 15 residues. V gave up 3 bases and J gave up 4 bases, with 12 bases separating them. CDR3 nucleotides: TGTGCCAGCAGCTTTTTTCGGGAGATTAATGAAAAACTGTTTTTT. The encoded protein is CASSFFREINEKLFF.